One and the same sample provided the 13 T cell receptor beta chains below, sequenced in a study of beta chain features in type 1 diabetes. TCRB transcripts that were expressed got sequenced, as all of the isolated RNA had been reverse transcribed. Using immunoSEQ multiplex PCR, the repertoire was profiled, and TCRdb retains in-frame clones only, with some absent. The sample has nearly 250,000 clones, 11% to 15% seen once. The sequencing input was naive CD4+ T cells from blood. All receptors derive from a woman between 40 and 50 years old in good health.

The V and J genes are TRBV12-5 and TRBJ2-3; D is uncertain. Trimming pared 7 bases from V and 2 bases from J, leaving 10 bases between. In germline, CDR1 is LGHNT, CDR2 FRNRAP. The CDR3 length is 13 residues. In DNA, the CDR3 is TGTGCTAGTGCCCTAGACCTCACAGATACGCAGTATTTT. The encoded protein is CASALDLTDTQYF.

The J gene is TRBJ2-5, the V gene TRBV5-1; D is perhaps TRBD1 (6 bases). Germline assignment: CDR1 SGHRS and CDR2 YFSETQ. The CDR3 loop spans 13 amino acids. Trimming removed 0 bases at V and 8 bases at J, with 11 bases between. The CDR3 loop is CASSLGGQRTQYF. The CDR3 region has the DNA TGCGCCAGCAGCTTGGGAGGACAGAGAACCCAGTACTTC.

In its sample, this clone was seen a few times. The V call is TRBV5-4, the J call TRBJ2-5; 9 positions match TRBD2. Germline trimming cut 5 bases from V and 3 bases from J; bases unmatched to any gene: 5. CDR3 length equals 14 residues. Germline CDR1 is SGHNT and CDR2 is YYREEE (reference sequence). The CDR3 is CASRISGGKETQYF. For the CDR3, the DNA is TGTGCCAGCAGAATTAGCGGGGGTAAAGAGACCCAGTACTTC.

In its sample, this clone was seen a few times. V gene TRBV2 combines with J gene TRBJ2-3; unclear D gene. Trimming cost V 6 bases and J 4 bases, with 5 bases left between them. CDR3 length: 11 amino acids. Germline loops: CDR1 SNHLY, CDR2 FYNNEI. For the CDR3, the DNA is TGTGCCAGCAGAAGAGCAGATACGCAGTATTTT. Amino acid sequence: CASRRADTQYF. Combining the CDR3 with reference TRBV2 and TRBJ2-3 gives the whole variable domain EPEVTQTPSHQVTQMGQEVILRCVPISNHLYFYWYRQILGQKVEFLVSFYNNEISEKSEIFDDQFSVERPDGSNFTLKIRSTKLEDSAMYFCASRRADTQYFGPGTRLTVL.

This clone was seen only a few times. This chain links TRBV7-9 with TRBJ2-5; 15 nucleotides agree with TRBD2. CDR3 length equals 16 residues. The ends lost 4 bases at V and 5 bases at J; junction bases unmatched: 5. CDR1 is SEHNR, CDR2 FQNEAQ, per germline (reference sequence). The CDR3, as DNA: TGTGCCAGCAGCTCGGGACTAGCGGGGGGCGCGGAGACCCAGTACTTC. It yields the protein CASSSGLAGGAETQYF.

Only a few counts were recorded for this clone. This chain connects TRBV5-8 to TRBJ1-2; the D gene is possibly TRBD1 (6 bases). The germline gives CDR1 SGHTS, CDR2 YDEGEE. There are 14 residues in the CDR3. Between the trimmed V and J ends, which lost 4 bases and 3 bases, there was a span of 13 bases. CDR3 protein: CASSLTDRYYGYTF. CDR3 coding DNA: TGTGCCAGCAGCCTAACGGACAGATACTATGGCTACACCTTC.

With respect to this clone: The final CDR3 position lacks the conserved phenylalanine or tryptophan, pointing to a likely read error. The DNA is omitted, as the CDR3 cannot be located on it reliably, and the CDR3 follows TCRdb's listing. V gene TRBV7-8 combines with J gene TRBJ1-1; the tabulated D call, TRBD1, remains unverified against the DNA. The CDR3 is 9 residues long, counting both termini. CDR1 and CDR2 from the germline V gene are SGHVS and FQNEAQ. The CDR3 sequence is CASSYRTGG.

This clone turned up a few times. This sequence joins TRBV6-6 and TRBJ2-5, with a weak D call TRBD2 (5 bases). V dropped 2 bases and J dropped 2 bases, with 9 bases sitting between them. Per germline, CDR1 MNHNY and CDR2 SVGAGI (reference sequence). The CDR3 totals 14 residues. This chain's CDR3 is CASSYQTGQETQYF. CDR3 sequence (DNA): TGTGCCAGCAGTTACCAGACGGGACAAGAGACCCAGTACTTC.

In this sample, this clone turned up a few times. V usage is TRBV7-9 and J usage is TRBJ1-1, with TRBD1 identical over 10 bases. J was trimmed by 5 bases and V by 5 bases; bases with no gene match: 5. The length of the CDR3 is 14 residues. Per the germline V gene, CDR1 is SEHNR and CDR2 is FQNEAQ (reference sequence). CDR3 region: CASSGDRGRTEAFF. The CDR3, as DNA: TGTGCCAGCAGCGGAGACAGGGGGCGGACTGAAGCTTTCTTT.

The gene calls are TRBV7-9 and TRBJ1-5; D perhaps matches TRBD1 (6 bases). Trimming pared 3 bases from V and 4 bases from J, leaving 13 bases between. The V gene's germline CDR1 is SEHNR and CDR2 FQNEAQ (reference sequence). The CDR3 runs 15 residues. CDR3 protein: CASSFAGVGNQPQHF. The CDR3 nucleotides are TGTGCCAGCAGCTTCGCAGGGGTAGGGAATCAGCCCCAGCATTTT.

The chain recombines TRBV4-2 with TRBJ2-2, with TRBD2 matching 8 bases. The V and J ends lost 3 bases and 4 bases, in that order; junction bases with no gene match: 13. In germline, CDR1 is LGHNA, CDR2 YNFKEQ. The CDR3 is 18 residues long. The CDR3 bases are TGTGCCAGCAGCCAGACACCGACCGGGGGGGTACTCACCGGGGAGCTGTTTTTT. Its translation: CASSQTPTGGVLTGELFF.

This sequence joins TRBV21-1 and TRBJ2-1; the table's D call of TRBD1 was not tested on the DNA. TRBV21-1 corresponds to a pseudogene. The CDR3 totals 14 residues. This chain's CDR3 is CASVRQGADDEQFF. The CDR3 DNA sequence: TGTGCCAGCGTTCGGCAGGGGGCCGACGATGAGCAGTTCTTC.

V and J are TRBV6-5 and TRBJ2-7; D may be TRBD1 (5 bases). The CDR3 spans 13 residues. The V and J ends lost 8 bases and 7 bases respectively, with 18 bases between them. Germline CDR1 and CDR2: MNHEY and SVGAGI. CDR3 bases: TGTGCCAGCCGCCGGCAGGGTGCATGGGAGCAGTACTTC. Its protein is CASRRQGAWEQYF.